Listed below are T cell receptor beta chains from one sample, sequenced in a study of blood T cells in healthy people across ages. TCRdb used MiXCR to reprocess the 5' RACE reads, holding one entry per CDR3 protein. The sample lists over a million distinct CDR3 sequences; 35% to 45% were seen once. The material sequenced was blood. These receptors all stem from a woman aged 18-29 years in good health. Both conserved end residues are part of each CDR3. The order of the fields is J gene, V gene, CDR3 protein.

j_gene: TRBJ1-5; v_gene: TRBV27; CDR3aa: CASSSMGMQPQHF
j_gene: TRBJ2-5; v_gene: TRBV4-1; CDR3aa: CVSSQMTSGDQETQYF
j_gene: TRBJ1-1; v_gene: TRBV5-5; CDR3aa: CASSVYIYTEAFF
j_gene: TRBJ1-2; v_gene: TRBV7-3; CDR3aa: CASSSTPTGMNYGYTF
j_gene: TRBJ1-1; v_gene: TRBV4-1; CDR3aa: CASSRGQGGFAEAFF
j_gene: TRBJ1-1; v_gene: TRBV3-1; CDR3aa: CASSHIISNTEAFF
j_gene: TRBJ2-1; v_gene: TRBV12-3/TRBV12-4; CDR3aa: CASTRSLLAGGYTRNEQFF
j_gene: TRBJ1-5; v_gene: TRBV20-1; CDR3aa: CSARDLQGGNQPQHF
j_gene: TRBJ2-3; v_gene: TRBV20-1; CDR3aa: CSARDYDGGARGTTDTQYF
j_gene: TRBJ2-2; v_gene: TRBV4-1; CDR3aa: CASTRSGLAGDTGELFF
j_gene: TRBJ1-2; v_gene: TRBV7-9; CDR3aa: CASSFSGLDYGYTF
j_gene: TRBJ2-4; v_gene: TRBV20-1; CDR3aa: CSARDEAFSLAKNIQYF
j_gene: TRBJ1-1; v_gene: TRBV20-1; CDR3aa: CSASPRTDNTEAFF
j_gene: TRBJ1-2; v_gene: TRBV4-1; CDR3aa: CASRTTTGTTNYGYTF
j_gene: TRBJ1-1; v_gene: TRBV19; CDR3aa: CASSMERKTEAFF
j_gene: TRBJ2-7; v_gene: TRBV20-1; CDR3aa: CSARRVDNSYEQYF
j_gene: TRBJ1-4; v_gene: TRBV3-1; CDR3aa: CASSQEARDGRLFF
j_gene: TRBJ1-2; v_gene: TRBV11-2; CDR3aa: CASSPSRRGPNYGYTF
j_gene: .; v_gene: TRBV3-1; CDR3aa: CASSQPGSGTEQYF
j_gene: TRBJ2-3; v_gene: TRBV11-2; CDR3aa: CASSFIQPGADTQYF
j_gene: TRBJ2-5; v_gene: TRBV7-8; CDR3aa: CASSLRLDLLETQYF
j_gene: TRBJ2-7; v_gene: TRBV24-1; CDR3aa: CATSEDGLYNEQYF
j_gene: TRBJ1-2; v_gene: TRBV7-9; CDR3aa: CASSLGLGSRTYGYTF
j_gene: TRBJ2-7; v_gene: TRBV7-2; CDR3aa: CASSPRDYPYEQYF
j_gene: TRBJ2-6; v_gene: TRBV7-3; CDR3aa: CASSGLWGSGANVLTF
j_gene: .; v_gene: TRBV12-5; CDR3aa: CASGPGLAGGLDEQYF